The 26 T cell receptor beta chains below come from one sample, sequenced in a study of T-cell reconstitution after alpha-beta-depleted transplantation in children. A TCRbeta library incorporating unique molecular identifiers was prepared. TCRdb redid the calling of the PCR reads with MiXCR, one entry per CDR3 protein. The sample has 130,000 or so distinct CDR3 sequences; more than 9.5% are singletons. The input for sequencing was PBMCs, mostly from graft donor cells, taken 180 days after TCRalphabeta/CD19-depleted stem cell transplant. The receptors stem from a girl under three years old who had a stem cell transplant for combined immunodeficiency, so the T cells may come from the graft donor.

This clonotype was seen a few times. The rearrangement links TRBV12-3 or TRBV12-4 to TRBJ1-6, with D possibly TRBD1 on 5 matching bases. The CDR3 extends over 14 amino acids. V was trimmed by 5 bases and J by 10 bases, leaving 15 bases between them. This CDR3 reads CASSPGTPTSPLHF. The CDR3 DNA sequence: TGTGCCAGCAGTCCCGGGACCCCGACCTCACCCCTCCACTTT.

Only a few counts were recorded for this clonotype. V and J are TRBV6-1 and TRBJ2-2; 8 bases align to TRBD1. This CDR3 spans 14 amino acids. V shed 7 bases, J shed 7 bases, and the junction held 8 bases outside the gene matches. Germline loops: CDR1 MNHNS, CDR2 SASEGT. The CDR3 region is CASIDGQGHGELFF. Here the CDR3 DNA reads TGTGCCAGCATCGACGGACAGGGCCACGGGGAGCTGTTTTTT.

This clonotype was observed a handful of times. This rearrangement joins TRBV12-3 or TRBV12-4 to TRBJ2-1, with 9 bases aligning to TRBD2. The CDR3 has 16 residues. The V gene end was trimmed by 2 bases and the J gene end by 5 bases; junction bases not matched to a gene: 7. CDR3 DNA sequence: TGTGCCAGCAGTTTACCGCGGGAGGGCAATAACAATGAGCAGTTCTTC. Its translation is CASSLPREGNNNEQFF.

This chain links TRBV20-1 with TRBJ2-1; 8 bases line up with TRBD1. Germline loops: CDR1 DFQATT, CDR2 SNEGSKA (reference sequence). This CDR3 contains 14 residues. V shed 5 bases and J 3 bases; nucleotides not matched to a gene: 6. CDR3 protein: CSAGQGWDYNEQFF. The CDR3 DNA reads TGCAGTGCTGGACAGGGTTGGGACTACAATGAGCAGTTCTTC.

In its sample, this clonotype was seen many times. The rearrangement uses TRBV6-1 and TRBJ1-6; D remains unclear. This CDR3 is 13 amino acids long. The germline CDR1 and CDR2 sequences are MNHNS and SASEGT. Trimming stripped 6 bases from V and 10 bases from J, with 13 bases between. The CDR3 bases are TGTGCCAGCAGCCCAGGACTGGGGTCACCCCTCCACTTT. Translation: CASSPGLGSPLHF.

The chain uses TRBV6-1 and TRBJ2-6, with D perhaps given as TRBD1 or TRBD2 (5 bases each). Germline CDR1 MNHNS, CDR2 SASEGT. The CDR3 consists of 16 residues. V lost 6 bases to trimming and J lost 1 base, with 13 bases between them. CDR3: CASRPTRQSGANVLTF. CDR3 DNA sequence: TGTGCCAGCAGGCCTACTAGACAGTCTGGGGCCAACGTCCTGACTTTC.

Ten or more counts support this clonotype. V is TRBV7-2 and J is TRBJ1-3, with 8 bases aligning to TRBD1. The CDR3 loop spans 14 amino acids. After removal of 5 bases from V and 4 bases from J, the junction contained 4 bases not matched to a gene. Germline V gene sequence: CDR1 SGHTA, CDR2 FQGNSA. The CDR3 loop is CASSLDRVGNTIYF. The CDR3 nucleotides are TGTGCCAGCAGCCTGGACAGGGTCGGAAACACCATATATTTT.

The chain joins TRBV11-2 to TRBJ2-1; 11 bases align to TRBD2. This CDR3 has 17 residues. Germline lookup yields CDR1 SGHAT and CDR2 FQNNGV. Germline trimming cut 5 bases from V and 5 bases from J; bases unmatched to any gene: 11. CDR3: CASSTKLAGETNNEQFF. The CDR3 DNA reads TGTGCCAGCAGCACCAAACTAGCGGGGGAAACCAACAATGAGCAGTTCTTC.

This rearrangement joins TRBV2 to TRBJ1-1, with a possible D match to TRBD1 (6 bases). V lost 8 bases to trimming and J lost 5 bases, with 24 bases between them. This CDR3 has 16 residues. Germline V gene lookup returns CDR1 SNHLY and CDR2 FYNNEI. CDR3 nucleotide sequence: TGTGCCAGCTTTAAAGGGGGGGACCACCCCGGGACTGAAGCTTTCTTT. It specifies CASFKGGDHPGTEAFF.

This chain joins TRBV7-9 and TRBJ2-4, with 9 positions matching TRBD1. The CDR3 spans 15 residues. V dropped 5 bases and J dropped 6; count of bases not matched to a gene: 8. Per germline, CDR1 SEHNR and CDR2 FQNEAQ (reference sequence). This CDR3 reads CASSPYQGQGNIQYF. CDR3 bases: TGTGCCAGCAGCCCGTACCAGGGACAGGGAAACATTCAGTACTTC.

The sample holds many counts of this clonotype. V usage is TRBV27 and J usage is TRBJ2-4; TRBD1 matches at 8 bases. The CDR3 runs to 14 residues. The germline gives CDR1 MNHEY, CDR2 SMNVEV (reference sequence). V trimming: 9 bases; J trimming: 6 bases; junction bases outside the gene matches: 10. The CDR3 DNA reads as TGTGCCAGTTCCTACAGGGGGGAGAGAAACATTCAGTACTTC. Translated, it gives CASSYRGERNIQYF.

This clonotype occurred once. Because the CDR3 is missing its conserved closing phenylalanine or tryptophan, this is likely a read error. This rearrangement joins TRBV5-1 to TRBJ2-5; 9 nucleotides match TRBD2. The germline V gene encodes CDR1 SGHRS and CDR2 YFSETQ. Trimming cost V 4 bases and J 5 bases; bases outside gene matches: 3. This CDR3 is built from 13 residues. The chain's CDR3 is CASSKREVETQYL. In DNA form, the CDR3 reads TGCGCCAGCAGCAAGCGGGAGGTGGAGACCCAGTACTTA.

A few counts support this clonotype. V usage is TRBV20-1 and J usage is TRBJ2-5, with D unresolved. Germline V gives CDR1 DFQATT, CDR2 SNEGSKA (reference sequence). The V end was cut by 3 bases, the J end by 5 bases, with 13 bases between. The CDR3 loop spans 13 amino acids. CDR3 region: CSARAFNQETQYF. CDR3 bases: TGCAGTGCTAGGGCTTTCAATCAGGAGACCCAGTACTTC.

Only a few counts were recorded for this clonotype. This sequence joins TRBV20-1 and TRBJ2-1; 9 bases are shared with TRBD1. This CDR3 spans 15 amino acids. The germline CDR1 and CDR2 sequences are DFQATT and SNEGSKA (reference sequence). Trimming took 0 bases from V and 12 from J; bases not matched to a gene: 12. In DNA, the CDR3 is TGCAGTGCTAGAGACCGGGACAGGGTCTCTCAGGGGCAGTTCTTC. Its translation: CSARDRDRVSQGQFF.

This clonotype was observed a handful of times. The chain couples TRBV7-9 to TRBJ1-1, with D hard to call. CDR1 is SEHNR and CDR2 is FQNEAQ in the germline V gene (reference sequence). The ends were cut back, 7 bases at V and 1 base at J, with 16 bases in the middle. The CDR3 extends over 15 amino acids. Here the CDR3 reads CASTSPDGRNTEAFF. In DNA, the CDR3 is TGTGCCAGCACCTCACCGGACGGGAGGAACACTGAAGCTTTCTTT.

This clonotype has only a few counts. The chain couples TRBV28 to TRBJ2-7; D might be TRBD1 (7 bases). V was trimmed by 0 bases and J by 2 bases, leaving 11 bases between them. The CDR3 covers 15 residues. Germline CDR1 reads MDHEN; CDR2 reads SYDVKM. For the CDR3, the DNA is TGTGCCAGCAGTTTATGGGCAGGGGGGACCTACGAGCAGTACTTC. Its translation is CASSLWAGGTYEQYF.

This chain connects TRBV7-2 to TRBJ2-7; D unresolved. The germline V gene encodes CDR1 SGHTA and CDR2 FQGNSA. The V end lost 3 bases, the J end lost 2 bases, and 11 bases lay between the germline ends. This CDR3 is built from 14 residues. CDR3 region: CASSFYSIAYEQYF. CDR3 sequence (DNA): TGTGCCAGCAGCTTCTACTCAATCGCCTACGAGCAGTACTTC.

The CDR3 nucleotides are TGTGCCAGCAGCTTCTCCAATCCCGGGGAGCTGTTTTTT. Protein sequence: CASSFSNPGELFF. The chain combines TRBV11-2 with TRBJ2-2; D unresolved. Trimming took 3 bases from V and 6 from J, leaving 8 bases between them. CDR1 SGHAT and CDR2 FQNNGV come from the germline V gene. The CDR3 runs 13 residues.

CDR3 nucleotide sequence: TGCGCCAGCAGCTCCCCAGAGGGGGGGCAGTTCTTC. Translation: CASSSPEGGQFF. This rearrangement joins TRBV5-1 to TRBJ2-1; D assignment may be TRBD1 or TRBD2 (6 bases each). The V gene lost 3 bases and the J gene lost 12 bases, with 13 bases spanning the gap. The CDR3 runs to 12 residues. The germline V gene encodes CDR1 SGHRS and CDR2 YFSETQ.

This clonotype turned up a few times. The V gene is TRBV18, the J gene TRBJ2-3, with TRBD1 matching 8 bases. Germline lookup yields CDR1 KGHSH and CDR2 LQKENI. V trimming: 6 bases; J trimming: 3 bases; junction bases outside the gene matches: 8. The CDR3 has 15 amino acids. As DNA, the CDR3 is TGTGCCAGCTCTTTCCTTCAGGGGGCAACAGATACGCAGTATTTT. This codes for CASSFLQGATDTQYF.

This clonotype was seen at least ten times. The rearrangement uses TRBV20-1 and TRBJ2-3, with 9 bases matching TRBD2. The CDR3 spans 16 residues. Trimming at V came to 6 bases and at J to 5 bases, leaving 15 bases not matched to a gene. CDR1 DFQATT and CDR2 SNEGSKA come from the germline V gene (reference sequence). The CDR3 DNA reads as TGCAGTGCGTTTGACTCGGCGGGGGGGTTTATAGATACGCAGTATTTT. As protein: CSAFDSAGGFIDTQYF.

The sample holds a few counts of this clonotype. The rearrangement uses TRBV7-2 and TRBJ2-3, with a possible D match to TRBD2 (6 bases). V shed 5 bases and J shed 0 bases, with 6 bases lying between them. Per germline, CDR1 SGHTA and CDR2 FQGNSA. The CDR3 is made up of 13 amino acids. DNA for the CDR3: TGTGCCAGCAGCCGGGAGAGCACAGATACGCAGTATTTT. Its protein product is CASSRESTDTQYF.

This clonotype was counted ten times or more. The CDR3 sequence: CASSPWQVLSSGANVLTF. The CDR3 DNA reads TGTGCCAGCTCACCCTGGCAGGTGTTAAGCTCTGGGGCCAACGTCCTGACTTTC. J is TRBJ2-6 and V is TRBV18; no firm D call. Between the trimmed V and J ends, which lost 3 bases and 0 bases, there was a span of 15 bases. From germline, CDR1 is KGHSH and CDR2 LQKENI. The CDR3 extends over 18 amino acids.

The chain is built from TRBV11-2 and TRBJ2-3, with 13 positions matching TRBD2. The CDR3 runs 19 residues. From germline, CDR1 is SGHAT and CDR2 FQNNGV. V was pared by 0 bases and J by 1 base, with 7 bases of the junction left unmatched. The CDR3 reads CASSLDGLAGASGTDTQYF. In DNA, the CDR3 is TGTGCCAGCAGCTTAGATGGACTAGCGGGGGCGAGCGGCACAGATACGCAGTATTTT.

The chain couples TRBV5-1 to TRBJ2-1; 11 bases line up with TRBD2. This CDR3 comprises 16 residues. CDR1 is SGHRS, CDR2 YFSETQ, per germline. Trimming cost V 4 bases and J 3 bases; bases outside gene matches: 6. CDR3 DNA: TGCGCCAGCAGCCCCCCCGGGACTAGCGGCTACAATGAGCAGTTCTTC. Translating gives CASSPPGTSGYNEQFF.

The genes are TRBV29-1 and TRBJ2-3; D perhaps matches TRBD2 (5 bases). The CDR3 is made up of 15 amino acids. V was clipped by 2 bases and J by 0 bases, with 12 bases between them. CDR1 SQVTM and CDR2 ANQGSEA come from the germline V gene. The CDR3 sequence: CSVERSGTSTDTQYF. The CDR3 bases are TGCAGCGTTGAAAGGAGCGGAACTAGCACAGATACGCAGTATTTT.